This T cell receptor beta chain was identified in a study of shared clonotypes between healthy human individuals. Study-level points and caveats: Several donors showed sharing of about 4.6% of naive CD4 clonotypes. Sequencing depth was expected to affect clonotype sharing among donors.

As regards this clone: Its matching antigen is unknown.

Trimming cost V 6 bases and J 4 bases, with 13 bases left between them. The length of the CDR3 is 15 residues. Per the germline V gene, CDR1 is LNHDA and CDR2 is SQIVND (reference sequence). Using immunoSEQ multiplex PCR, the repertoire was profiled, and TCRdb retains in-frame clones only, with some absent. The sample contains about 1,500,000 clones, approximately 97% of which appear only once. The receptor was derived from a man aged 30-40 years in good health. Sequenced material: naive CD4+ T cells sorted from blood. Described subset: CD45RA+ positively selected. The rearrangement uses TRBV19 and TRBJ2-6; D not certain. The CDR3 coding sequence is TGTGCCAGTAGCCGGCTAGATAGAGGGGCCAACGTCCTGACTTTC. The encoded protein is CASSRLDRGANVLTF.